The next 31 T cell receptor beta chains were all read from a single sample in a study of response to subunit inactivated influenza vaccine. TCRdb used MiXCR to reprocess the RT-PCR reads, holding one entry per CDR3 protein. Of 600,000 to 850,000 distinct CDR3 sequences listed, 12% to 15% are singletons. This sample comprised PBMCs from blood, obtained 14 to 15 days before vaccination. The receptors derive from a middle-aged man who received an inactivated influenza vaccine.

This clonotype was seen ten or more times. V is TRBV7-6 and J is TRBJ2-2; D remains unclear. V was clipped by 2 bases and J by 2 bases, with 6 bases between them. There are 14 residues in the CDR3. Per germline, CDR1 SGHVS and CDR2 FNYEAQ. The CDR3 bases are TGTGCCAGCAGCTTATCCCACAACACCGGGGAGCTGTTTTTT. Encoded protein: CASSLSHNTGELFF.

The chain carries TRBV7-9 and TRBJ2-1; 9 positions match TRBD1. V lost 5 bases and J lost 9; bases outside the gene matches: 11. The germline gives CDR1 SEHNR, CDR2 FQNEAQ (reference sequence). The CDR3 covers 15 residues. Here the CDR3 DNA reads TGTGCCAGCAGCAACAACCCGGGACAGGGCGTTGAGCAGTTCTTC. This translates into CASSNNPGQGVEQFF.

V and J are TRBV20-1 and TRBJ2-7; D ambiguous. The germline V gene encodes CDR1 DFQATT and CDR2 SNEGSKA (reference sequence). Trimming stripped 5 bases from V and 4 bases from J, with 15 bases between. The CDR3 spans 13 residues. CDR3 in DNA: TGCAGTGCTTCACGTCTCGTAGCATACGAGCAGTACTTC. It encodes CSASRLVAYEQYF.

Many counts were recorded for this clonotype. The V gene is TRBV27, the J gene TRBJ1-5; D unresolved. With 8 bases removed from V and 2 bases from J, the gap between germline ends came to 13 bases. The CDR3 contains 14 residues. Germline CDR1 and CDR2: MNHEY and SMNVEV (reference sequence). DNA for the CDR3: TGTGCCAGCCGAAAGGGCTGGGGCAATCAGCCCCAGCATTTT. As protein: CASRKGWGNQPQHF.

On this clonotype: A read error may be the cause here, since a much bigger clone is one base away. The chain uses TRBV15 and TRBJ1-1; D gene uncertain. Trimming pared 6 bases from V and 1 base from J, leaving 15 bases between. The CDR3 length is 15 residues. CDR1 and CDR2 from the germline V gene are LNHNV and YYDKDF (reference sequence). CDR3 coding DNA: TGTGCCACCAGGTTCCCTCCGGTAGAGAACACTGAAGCTTTCTTT. It yields the protein CATRFPPVENTEAFF.

Of note for this clonotype: At one end, the junction sequence differs from germline, possibly due to a read error. The chain has TRBV12-3 or TRBV12-4 and TRBJ2-3, with 8 bases lining up with TRBD2. The CDR3 runs to 15 residues. CDR3 sequence: CASRLAGSSTDTQYF. DNA for the CDR3: TGTGCCAGCAGATTAGCGGGGTCTAGCACAGATACGCAGTATTTT.

This clonotype was found many times. V gene TRBV9 combines with J gene TRBJ1-5; perhaps TRBD1 as D (5 bases). Trimming stripped 4 bases from V and 7 bases from J, with 12 bases between. The CDR3 runs 13 residues. Germline CDR1 and CDR2: SGDLS and YYNGEE. CDR3 sequence reads: CASSYRTGQPQHF. The CDR3 DNA sequence: TGTGCCAGCAGCTACAGGACTGGGCAGCCCCAGCATTTT. The full variable domain, in which reference TRBV9 and TRBJ1-5 provide the parts outside the CDR3, is DSGVTQTPKHLITATGQRVTLRCSPRSGDLSVYWYQQSLDQGLQFLIQYYNGEERAKGNILERFSAQQFPDLHSELNLSSLELGDSALYFCASSYRTGQPQHFGDGTRLSIL.

This clonotype was seen at least ten times. The CDR3 bases are TGCAGCGTTCACCGTCGAGTGGATACGCAGTATTTT. Amino acid sequence: CSVHRRVDTQYF. The rearrangement links TRBV29-1 to TRBJ2-3; the D is unclear. This CDR3 has 12 amino acids. The V end was cut by 5 bases, the J end by 6 bases, with 12 bases between. CDR1 and CDR2 (germline): SQVTM, ANQGSEA.

This clonotype was recorded at least ten times. The V call is TRBV12-3 or TRBV12-4, the J call TRBJ2-3, with TRBD2 as a possible D gene (6 bases). This CDR3 contains 14 residues. V dropped 1 base and J dropped 1 base, with 6 bases sitting between them. DNA of the CDR3: TGTGCCAGCAGTTTAGTAGCGGGCACAGATACGCAGTATTTT. It translates to CASSLVAGTDTQYF.

The chain recombines TRBV7-2 with TRBJ2-5, with D unresolved. The CDR3 loop spans 14 amino acids. V was cut by 5 bases and J by 1 base, with 11 bases left in between. Germline CDR1 SGHTA, CDR2 FQGNSA. This CDR3 reads CASSPSRAQETQYF. The CDR3 region has the DNA TGTGCCAGCAGCCCCTCTCGGGCCCAAGAGACCCAGTACTTC.

This clonotype appeared a few times. The genes are TRBV10-2 and TRBJ2-5, with 10 bases lining up with TRBD2. The CDR3 sequence is 17 residues long. With 3 bases clipped from V and 5 bases from J, the junction kept 12 bases outside the gene matches. Germline-derived CDR1 and CDR2 are WSHSY and SAAADI. CDR3 DNA: TGCGCCAGCAGTGATGTCGGAGCGGGAGGGTTGAGGGAGACCCAGTACTTC. Protein sequence: CASSDVGAGGLRETQYF.

This clonotype was recorded a few times. The chain combines TRBV28 with TRBJ2-3; the match to TRBD2 covers 10 bases. The CDR3 covers 13 residues. Unmatched junction bases numbered 8, after V lost 8 bases and J lost 9 bases. Germline values: CDR1 MDHEN, CDR2 SYDVKM. This chain's CDR3 is CASYLAGVGTQYF. The CDR3 DNA follows: TGTGCCAGCTACCTAGCGGGAGTGGGGACGCAGTATTTT. Variable domain in full (rest from reference TRBV28 and TRBJ2-3): DVKVTQSSRYLVKRTGEKVFLECVQDMDHENMFWYRQDPGLGLRLIYFSYDVKMKEKGDIPEGYSVSREKKERFSLILESASTNQTSMYLCASYLAGVGTQYFGPGTRLTVL.

The chain couples TRBV6-5 to TRBJ1-5; D gene unclear. The V end lost 2 bases, the J end lost 4 bases, and 6 bases lay between the germline ends. Germline CDR1 reads MNHEY; CDR2 reads SVGAGI. This CDR3 comprises 13 residues. The CDR3 DNA reads as TGTGCCAGCAGTTACAGGCCTAATCAGCCCCAGCATTTT. It is translated as CASSYRPNQPQHF.

The chain couples TRBV6-1 to TRBJ2-1; 12 bases map to TRBD2. Germline CDR1 MNHNS, CDR2 SASEGT. CDR3 length: 17 amino acids. V shed 5 bases and J 4 bases; nucleotides not matched to a gene: 9. Here the CDR3 reads CASSPLAGGPSYNEQFF. The CDR3 DNA reads as TGTGCCAGCAGTCCCCTAGCGGGAGGGCCGTCTTACAATGAGCAGTTCTTC.

The rearrangement uses TRBV27 and TRBJ2-7; the D is unclear. Per the germline V gene, CDR1 is MNHEY and CDR2 is SMNVEV (reference sequence). Trimming removed 3 bases from V and 5 bases from J, with 23 bases in between. This CDR3 has 17 residues. The CDR3 bases are TGTGCCAGCAGTTTGTCCCCCTACCGGGCTAGTCAAAACGAGCAGTACTTC. Protein: CASSLSPYRASQNEQYF.

Turning to this clonotype: This may stem from a read error, because a much larger clone lies one nucleotide away. J is TRBJ2-2 and V is TRBV7-2, with 8 bases matching TRBD2. This CDR3 contains 17 residues. Germline loops: CDR1 SGHTA, CDR2 FQGNSA. Trimming took 1 base from V and 6 from J; bases not matched to a gene: 10. CDR3 sequence (DNA): TGTGCCAGCAGCTTAGGGACTAGCCCAATCAGGGCCGGGGAGCTGTTTTTT. Amino acid sequence: CASSLGTSPIRAGELFF.

This clonotype was counted only a few times. The rearrangement links TRBV6-1 to TRBJ2-3; tentatively, D is TRBD2 (7 bases). Germline CDR1 reads MNHNS; CDR2 reads SASEGT. Trimming left V 10 bases short and J 5 bases short, with 19 bases between. The CDR3 is 14 amino acids. Here the CDR3 reads CAIGGREKRDTQYF. In DNA, the CDR3 is TGTGCCATCGGGGGGCGGGAGAAACGAGATACGCAGTATTTT.

This clonotype has only a few counts. The rearrangement links TRBV12-3 or TRBV12-4 to TRBJ2-3; the D is unclear. V shed 3 bases and J shed 6 bases, with 7 bases lying between them. This CDR3 region has 12 residues. The CDR3 reads CASSFLVDTQYF. The CDR3 nucleotides read TGTGCCAGCAGTTTTTTAGTCGATACGCAGTATTTT.

V usage is TRBV18 and J usage is TRBJ1-2, with 7 nucleotides matching TRBD1. The V gene's germline CDR1 is KGHSH and CDR2 LQKENI. The CDR3 is 15 amino acids. V shed 3 bases and J 3 bases; nucleotides not matched to a gene: 7. For the CDR3, the DNA is TGTGCCAGCTCACCCCGGACAGGACCCGACTATGGCTACACCTTC. The encoded protein is CASSPRTGPDYGYTF.

The sample holds a few counts of this clonotype. The rearrangement uses TRBV14 and TRBJ2-7, with unresolved D. V shed 0 bases and J shed 5 bases, with 11 bases lying between them. The CDR3 is made up of 14 amino acids. CDR1 and CDR2 (germline): SGHDN, FVKESK. For the CDR3, the DNA is TGTGCCAGCAGCCAAGACACCGGCCCCCACGAGCAGTACTTC. It encodes CASSQDTGPHEQYF.

This clonotype was recorded only once. The chain carries TRBV5-1 and TRBJ2-3; D not certain. The CDR3 contains 15 residues. V lost 5 bases, J lost 1 base, and 14 bases lay in between. Germline lookup yields CDR1 SGHRS and CDR2 YFSETQ. The CDR3 nucleotides are TGCGCCAGCAGAGAAGGTAGATTCCGCACAGATACGCAGTATTTT. Its translation is CASREGRFRTDTQYF.

There are a few counts of this clonotype. The rearrangement joins TRBV2 to TRBJ1-2, with a weak D call TRBD1 (5 bases). The CDR3 has 15 amino acids. CDR1 SNHLY and CDR2 FYNNEI come from the germline V gene. Trimming cost V 2 bases and J 5 bases, with 15 bases left between them. The CDR3 DNA is TGTGCCAGCAGTGAAACGGGGCGGGCGGAGTATGGCTACACCTTC. Translation gives CASSETGRAEYGYTF. The full variable domain, completed using reference TRBV2 and TRBJ1-2, is EPEVTQTPSHQVTQMGQEVILRCVPISNHLYFYWYRQILGQKVEFLVSFYNNEISEKSEIFDDQFSVERPDGSNFTLKIRSTKLEDSAMYFCASSETGRAEYGYTFGSGTRLTVV.

V is TRBV6-5 and J is TRBJ2-7; 9 bases match TRBD1. The CDR3 runs 16 residues. Germline assignment: CDR1 MNHEY and CDR2 SVGAGI. V was pared by 1 base and J by 8 bases, with 12 bases of the junction left unmatched. The CDR3 coding sequence is TGTGCCAGCAGTTACTTGCCCCCGGGACAGGGCGCACAGCAGTACTTC. Its protein is CASSYLPPGQGAQQYF.

This clonotype was counted between two and nine times. The chain combines TRBV12-3 or TRBV12-4 with TRBJ2-1, with D possibly matching TRBD2 (6 bases). Trimming removed 3 bases from V and 0 bases from J, with 9 bases in between. CDR3 length: 15 residues. The CDR3 sequence is CASSLRGNSYNEQFF. DNA for the CDR3: TGTGCCAGCAGTTTGCGGGGCAACTCCTACAATGAGCAGTTCTTC.

This clonotype has just a few counts. V and J are TRBV11-1 and TRBJ2-3; the match to TRBD2 covers 13 bases. The ends lost 3 bases at V and 4 bases at J; junction bases unmatched: 16. The CDR3 contains 20 residues. Looked up from germline, CDR1 is SGHAT and CDR2 is FQDESV (reference sequence). Written as DNA, the CDR3 is TGTGCCAGCAGCTTCGACGACACTTGGACTAGCGGGGGAGACCCAGATACGCAGTATTTT. Translation: CASSFDDTWTSGGDPDTQYF.

V is TRBV7-9 and J is TRBJ2-3, with 9 bases fitting TRBD1. V lost 5 bases, J lost 3 bases, and 6 bases stayed unmatched. Per the germline V gene, CDR1 is SEHNR and CDR2 is FQNEAQ (reference sequence). This CDR3 comprises 15 residues. Here the CDR3 DNA reads TGTGCCAGCAGCGCCGGGACAGGGAGGACAGATACGCAGTATTTT. It translates to CASSAGTGRTDTQYF.

This clonotype has only a few counts. The V gene is TRBV20-1, the J gene TRBJ2-7, with 10 positions matching TRBD2. Germline V lookup: CDR1 DFQATT, CDR2 SNEGSKA (reference sequence). The CDR3 spans 15 residues. V trimming: 5 bases; J trimming: 9 bases; junction bases outside the gene matches: 16. The CDR3: CSAPPFGSGGAGQYF. In nucleotides, the CDR3 is TGCAGTGCTCCCCCTTTCGGGAGCGGGGGGGCCGGGCAGTACTTC.

The chain links TRBV19 to TRBJ2-1; no firm D call. In germline, CDR1 is LNHDA, CDR2 SQIVND (reference sequence). V was clipped by 8 bases and J by 11 bases, with 16 bases between them. CDR3 size: 12 residues. CDR3 coding DNA: TGTGCCAGTTCGCGATCAGGTGGAAAGCAGTTCTTC. Translated, it gives CASSRSGGKQFF.

This clonotype was found many times. The chain carries TRBV4-1 and TRBJ2-7, with D tentatively TRBD1 (6 bases). The germline V and J ends were trimmed by 5 bases and 1 base, with 12 bases remaining between them. Germline V CDR1 and CDR2: MGHRA, YSYEKL. The CDR3 has 14 residues. The CDR3 is CASSSFRGSYEQYF. CDR3 coding DNA: TGCGCCAGCAGCTCATTCAGGGGATCCTACGAGCAGTACTTC.

The V call is TRBV7-3, the J call TRBJ2-1; D might be TRBD2 (6 bases). The CDR3 extends over 13 amino acids. V lost 2 bases and J 7 bases, leaving 9 bases between the germline ends. Germline values: CDR1 SGHTA, CDR2 FQGTGA. Here the CDR3 reads CASSLRGKNEQFF. The DNA of the CDR3 is TGTGCCAGCAGCTTACGGGGGAAAAATGAGCAGTTCTTC.

Only a few counts were recorded for this clonotype. This sequence joins TRBV7-2 and TRBJ2-3, with 8 nucleotides matching TRBD2. V shed 5 bases, J shed 9 bases, and the junction held 4 bases outside the gene matches. This CDR3 has 12 residues. Germline V CDR1 and CDR2: SGHTA, FQGNSA. The CDR3 DNA sequence: TGTGCCAGCAGCCGACCGGGGGGGACGCAGTATTTT. It codes for CASSRPGGTQYF.